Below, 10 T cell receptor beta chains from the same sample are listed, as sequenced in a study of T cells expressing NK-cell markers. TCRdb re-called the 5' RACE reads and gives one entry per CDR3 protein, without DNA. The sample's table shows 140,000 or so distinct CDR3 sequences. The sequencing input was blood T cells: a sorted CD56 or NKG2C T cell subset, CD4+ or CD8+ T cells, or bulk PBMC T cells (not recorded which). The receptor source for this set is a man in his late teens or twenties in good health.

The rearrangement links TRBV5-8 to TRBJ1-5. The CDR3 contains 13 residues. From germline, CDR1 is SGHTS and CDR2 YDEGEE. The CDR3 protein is CASRHLPHQPQHF.

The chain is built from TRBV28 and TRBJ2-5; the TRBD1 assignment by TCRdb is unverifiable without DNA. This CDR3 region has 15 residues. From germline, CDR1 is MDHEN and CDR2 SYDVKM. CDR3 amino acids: CATKWGGGAGETQYF.

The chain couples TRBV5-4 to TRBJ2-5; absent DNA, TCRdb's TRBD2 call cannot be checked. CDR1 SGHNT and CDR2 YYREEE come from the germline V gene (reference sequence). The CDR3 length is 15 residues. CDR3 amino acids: CASSPGTSGMETQYF.

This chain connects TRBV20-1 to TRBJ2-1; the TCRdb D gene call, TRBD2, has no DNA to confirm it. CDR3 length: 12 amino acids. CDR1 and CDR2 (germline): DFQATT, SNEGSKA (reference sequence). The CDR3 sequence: CSAPWGGYEQFF.

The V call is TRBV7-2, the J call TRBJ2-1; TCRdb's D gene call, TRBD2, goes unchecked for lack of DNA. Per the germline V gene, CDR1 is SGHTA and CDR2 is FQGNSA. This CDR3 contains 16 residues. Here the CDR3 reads CASSLRGEGPYNEQFF.

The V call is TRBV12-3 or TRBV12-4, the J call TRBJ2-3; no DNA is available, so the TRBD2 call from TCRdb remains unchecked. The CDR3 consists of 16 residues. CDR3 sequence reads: CASSLLSGGRKDTQYF.

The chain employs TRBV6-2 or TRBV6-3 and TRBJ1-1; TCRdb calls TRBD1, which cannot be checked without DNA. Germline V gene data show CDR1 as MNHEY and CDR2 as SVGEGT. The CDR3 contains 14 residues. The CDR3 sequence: CASSYDRRRTEAFF.

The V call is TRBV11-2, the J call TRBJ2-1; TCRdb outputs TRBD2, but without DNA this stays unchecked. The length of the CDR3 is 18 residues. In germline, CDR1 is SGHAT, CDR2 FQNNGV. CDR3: CASSLNPGLAGPYNEQFF.

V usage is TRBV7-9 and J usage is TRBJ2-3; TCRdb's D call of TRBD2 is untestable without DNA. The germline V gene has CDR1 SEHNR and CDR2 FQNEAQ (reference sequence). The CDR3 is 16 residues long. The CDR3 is CASSSIGPSGADTQYF.

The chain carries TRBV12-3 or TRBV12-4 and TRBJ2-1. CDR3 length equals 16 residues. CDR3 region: CASSLDRLDSYNEQFF.